The 14 T cell receptor beta chains below were found in one sample sequenced in a study of cytomegalovirus exposure and HLA in healthy donors. Amplification used 60 Vbeta primers and 13 Jbeta primers. Libraries were prepared by immunoSEQ multiplex PCR; TCRdb keeps only in-frame clonotypes and omits some of them. The repertoire has approximately 59,000 clones, almost 70% of them found once; the top ten carry around a sixth. The sample was PBMCs. Receptors were obtained from a man aged 35 to 55 in good health and CMV-seropositive.

The chain recombines TRBV30 with TRBJ2-7; perhaps TRBD1 as D (6 bases). Between the trimmed V and J ends, which lost 2 bases and 4 bases, there was a span of 12 bases. CDR1 and CDR2 (germline): GTSNPN, SVGIG (reference sequence). This CDR3 spans 13 amino acids. CDR3 residues: CAWSQGTLYEQYF. The CDR3 nucleotides read TGTGCCTGGAGTCAAGGGACACTTTACGAGCAGTACTTC.

The chain couples TRBV6-5 to TRBJ1-1, with D possibly TRBD1 on 5 matching bases. CDR3 length: 14 amino acids. With 8 bases removed from V and 1 base from J, the gap between germline ends came to 14 bases. Germline loops: CDR1 MNHEY, CDR2 SVGAGI. The CDR3, as DNA: TGTGCCAGCTCCCCCGGGACTGGGAACACTGAAGCTTTCTTT. Encoded protein: CASSPGTGNTEAFF.

The rearrangement links TRBV10-3 to TRBJ2-7; D gene unclear. This CDR3 is built from 11 residues. The germline gives CDR1 ENHRY, CDR2 SYGVKD. Trimming took 4 bases from V and 5 from J, leaving 6 bases between them. The CDR3 loop is CAISAGNEQYF. CDR3 DNA: TGTGCCATCAGTGCAGGTAACGAGCAGTACTTC.

The chain joins TRBV6-5 to TRBJ2-5, with 7 bases lining up with TRBD1. The J call is doubtful: the DNA matches TRBJ2-7 better. The germline V gene encodes CDR1 MNHEY and CDR2 SVGAGI. The CDR3 runs to 15 residues. Here the CDR3 reads CASRRSRDSTYEQYF. CDR3 nucleotide sequence: TGTGCCAGCAGGAGATCCCGGGACAGCACCTACGAGCAGTACTTC.

This clone has a single count. This chain connects TRBV27 to TRBJ2-3; 7 positions agree with TRBD2. The V gene end was trimmed by 8 bases and the J gene end by 4 bases; junction bases not matched to a gene: 18. The CDR3 runs 17 residues. CDR1 MNHEY and CDR2 SMNVEV come from the germline V gene (reference sequence). CDR3 residues: CASAGDSAYPVSDTQYF. In DNA, the CDR3 is TGTGCCAGCGCGGGGGACTCCGCCTACCCCGTCTCAGATACGCAGTATTTT.

This clone has more than one count but fewer than ten. The chain uses TRBV7-6 and TRBJ2-3; no definite D call. V dropped 3 bases and J dropped 2 bases, with 9 bases sitting between them. Germline V gene lookup returns CDR1 SGHVS and CDR2 FNYEAQ. The CDR3 is made up of 14 amino acids. For the CDR3, the DNA is TGTGCCAGCAGCTTGAGCGCTGACACAGATACGCAGTATTTT. It is translated as CASSLSADTDTQYF.

The chain joins TRBV25-1 to TRBJ2-7; 12 bases align to TRBD1. CDR1 and CDR2 from the germline V gene are MGHDK and SYGVNS. The V and J ends lost 2 bases and 1 base, in that order; junction bases with no gene match: 3. This CDR3 has 16 amino acids. CDR3 sequence: CASSEVGQGASYEQYF. The CDR3 nucleotides are TGTGCCAGCAGTGAAGTGGGACAGGGGGCGTCCTACGAGCAGTACTTC.

This clone has just a few counts. V usage is TRBV29-1 and J usage is TRBJ1-2; TRBD1 aligns across 10 bases. CDR1 is SQVTM and CDR2 is ANQGSEA in the germline V gene. This CDR3 is built from 14 residues. J gave up 4 bases and V 4 bases, and 6 bases lay outside the gene matches. The CDR3 nucleotides are TGCAGCGTTGGAGGACAGGGGGTCGGCTATGGCTACACCTTC. This codes for CSVGGQGVGYGYTF.

This clone was counted once. The chain links TRBV11-2 to TRBJ2-7; no clear D. The CDR3 runs to 17 residues. Per the germline V gene, CDR1 is SGHAT and CDR2 is FQNNGV. V was cut by 2 bases and J by 1 base, with 18 bases left in between. The CDR3 protein is CASSLNVRAQHSYEQYF. CDR3 nucleotide sequence: TGTGCCAGCAGCTTAAATGTTAGAGCGCAGCATTCCTACGAGCAGTACTTC.

V usage is TRBV18 and J usage is TRBJ2-3, with TRBD1 identical over 8 bases. CDR1 is KGHSH and CDR2 is LQKENI in the germline V gene. This CDR3 is built from 13 residues. V was clipped by 8 bases and J by 4 bases; unmatched bases: 5. CDR3 protein: CASAQGAADTQYF. The CDR3 DNA sequence: TGTGCCAGCGCGCAGGGGGCGGCAGATACGCAGTATTTT.

The rearrangement joins TRBV11-3 to TRBJ2-2, with 7 bases identical to TRBD2. The V segment lost 5 bases and the J segment 4 bases; nucleotides outside the gene matches: 10. CDR3 length: 16 residues. Germline CDR1 SGHNT, CDR2 YENEEA. The CDR3 coding sequence is TGTGCCAGCAGCCCGGGCGGGAGTACGGGCACCGGGGAGCTGTTTTTT. This sequence encodes CASSPGGSTGTGELFF.

The chain uses TRBV9 and TRBJ2-7; TRBD1 agrees at 8 bases. The CDR3 covers 16 residues. In germline, CDR1 is SGDLS, CDR2 YYNGEE. V gave up 3 bases and J gave up 5 bases; unmatched junction bases: 13. The CDR3 DNA reads as TGTGCCAGCAGCGCGCGTTACGAGACAGGGGCCCACGAGCAGTACTTC. Translating gives CASSARYETGAHEQYF.

This chain connects TRBV7-2 to TRBJ1-2; 8 positions match TRBD1. The V gene end was trimmed by 4 bases and the J gene end by 6 bases; junction bases not matched to a gene: 19. CDR3 length: 18 amino acids. CDR1 SGHTA and CDR2 FQGNSA come from the germline V gene. Here the CDR3 reads CASSSPPGTGLGSNGYTF. The DNA for the CDR3 is TGTGCCAGCAGCTCCCCGCCCGGGACAGGTCTCGGGTCGAATGGCTACACCTTC.

A few counts support this clone. This rearrangement joins TRBV9 to TRBJ2-3; D is unclear. V lost 0 bases and J lost 4, with 6 bases in between. The germline CDR1 and CDR2 sequences are SGDLS and YYNGEE. The CDR3 has 13 residues. In nucleotides, the CDR3 is TGTGCCAGCAGCGTAGCGTCTTCAGATACGCAGTATTTT. Its protein product is CASSVASSDTQYF.